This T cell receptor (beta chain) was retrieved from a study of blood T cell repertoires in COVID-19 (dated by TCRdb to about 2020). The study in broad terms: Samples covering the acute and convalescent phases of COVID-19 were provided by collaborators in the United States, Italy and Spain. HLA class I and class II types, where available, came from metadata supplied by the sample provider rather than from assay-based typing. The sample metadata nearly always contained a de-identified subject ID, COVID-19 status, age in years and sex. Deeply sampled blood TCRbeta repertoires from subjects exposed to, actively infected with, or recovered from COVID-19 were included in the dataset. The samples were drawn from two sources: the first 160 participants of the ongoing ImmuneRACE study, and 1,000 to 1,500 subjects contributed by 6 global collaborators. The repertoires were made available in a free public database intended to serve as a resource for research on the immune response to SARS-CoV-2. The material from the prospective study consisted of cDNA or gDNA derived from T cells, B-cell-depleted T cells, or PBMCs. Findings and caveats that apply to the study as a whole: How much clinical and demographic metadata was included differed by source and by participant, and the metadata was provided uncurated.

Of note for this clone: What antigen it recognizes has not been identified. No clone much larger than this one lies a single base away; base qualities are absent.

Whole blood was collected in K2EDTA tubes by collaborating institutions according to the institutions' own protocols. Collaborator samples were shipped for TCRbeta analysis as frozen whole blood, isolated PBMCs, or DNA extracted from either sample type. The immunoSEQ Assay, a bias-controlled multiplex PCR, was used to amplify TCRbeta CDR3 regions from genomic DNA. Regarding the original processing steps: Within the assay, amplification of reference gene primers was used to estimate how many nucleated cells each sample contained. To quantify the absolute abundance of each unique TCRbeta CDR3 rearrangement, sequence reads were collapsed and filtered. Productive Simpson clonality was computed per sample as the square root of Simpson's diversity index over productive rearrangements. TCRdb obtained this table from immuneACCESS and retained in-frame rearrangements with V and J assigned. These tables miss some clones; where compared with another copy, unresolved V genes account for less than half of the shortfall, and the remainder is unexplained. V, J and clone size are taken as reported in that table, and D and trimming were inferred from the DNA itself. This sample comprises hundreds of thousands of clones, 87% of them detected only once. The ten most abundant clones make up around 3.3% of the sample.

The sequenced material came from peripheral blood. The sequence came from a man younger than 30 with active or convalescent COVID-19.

The CDR3 has the sequence CASSYGAGDTEAFF. The nucleotide sequence reads TGTGCCAGCAGTTACGGTGCAGGGGACACTGAAGCTTTCTTT. The chain uses TRBV6-5 and TRBJ1-1; TRBD1 is a weak D gene call, 6 bases matching. V gives up 2 bases and J gives up 3 bases, and the segment between their germline ends measures 10 bases. As encoded in the germline V gene, CDR1 is MNHEY while CDR2 is SVGAGI. Inclusive of the bounding cysteine and phenylalanine, the CDR3 is 14 residues long. CDR3 DNA is the only sequence kept; it has 42 bases, read in frame from the first base.